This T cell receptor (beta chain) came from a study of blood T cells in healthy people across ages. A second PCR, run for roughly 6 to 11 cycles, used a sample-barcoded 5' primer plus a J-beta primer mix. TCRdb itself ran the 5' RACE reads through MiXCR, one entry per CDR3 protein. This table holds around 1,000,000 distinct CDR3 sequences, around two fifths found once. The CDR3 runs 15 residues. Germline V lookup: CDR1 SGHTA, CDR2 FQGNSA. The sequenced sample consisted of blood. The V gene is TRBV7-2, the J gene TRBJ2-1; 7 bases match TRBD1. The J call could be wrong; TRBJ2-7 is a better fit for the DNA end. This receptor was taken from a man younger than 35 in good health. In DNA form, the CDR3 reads TGTGCCAGCAGCTTAGGGGACAGTCACTACAATGAGCAGTACTTC. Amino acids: CASSLGDSHYNEQYF.